The 22 T cell receptor beta chains given below trace back to one sample, sequenced in a study of blood T cell repertoires in COVID-19. Here immunoSEQ multiplex PCR was the method, and the copy in TCRdb shows in-frame clones only, minus some. The sample records 200,000 to 300,000 clones, roughly 90% being singletons. The sample was peripheral blood. These receptor sequences come from a woman aged 25 to 45 with acute or convalescent COVID-19.

The rearrangement links TRBV29-1 to TRBJ2-5, with D uncertain. Trimming pared 6 bases from V and 3 bases from J, leaving 14 bases between. This CDR3 region has 13 residues. Germline assignment: CDR1 SQVTM and CDR2 ANQGSEA. The CDR3 loop is CSVSVVPEETQYF. CDR3 in DNA: TGCAGCGTGTCCGTCGTCCCTGAAGAGACCCAGTACTTC.

V usage is TRBV7-8 and J usage is TRBJ2-7; the D is unclear. V lost 1 base, J lost 1 base, and 8 bases lay in between. Germline CDR1 reads SGHVS; CDR2 reads FQNEAQ. The CDR3 runs to 14 residues. As DNA, the CDR3 is TGTGCCAGCAGCTTAGAGGCTAGATCCTACGAGCAGTACTTC. It is translated as CASSLEARSYEQYF. Based on the CDR3 plus reference TRBV7-8 and TRBJ2-7, the full variable domain is GAGVSQSPRYKVAKRGQDVALRCDPISGHVSLFWYQQALGQGPEFLTYFQNEAQLDKSGLPSDRFFAERPEGSVSTLKIQRTQQEDSAVYLCASSLEARSYEQYFGPGTRLTVT.

This clone has more than one count but fewer than ten. The V gene is TRBV12-3 or TRBV12-4, the J gene TRBJ2-2; perhaps TRBD1 as D (5 bases). V was pared by 2 bases and J by 6 bases, with 7 bases between. CDR3 length equals 13 residues. In DNA form, the CDR3 reads TGTGCCAGCAGTTTAAGGGGCGCCGGGGAGCTGTTTTTT. This sequence encodes CASSLRGAGELFF.

The genes are TRBV30 and TRBJ1-1; perhaps TRBD1 as D (5 bases). Trimming shortened V by 4 bases and J by 3 bases, and 12 bases separated the two germline ends. The CDR3 length is 13 residues. Germline V gene lookup returns CDR1 GTSNPN and CDR2 SVGIG (reference sequence). The CDR3 sequence is CAWKGSGDTEAFF. The CDR3 coding sequence is TGTGCCTGGAAAGGGTCGGGGGACACTGAAGCTTTCTTT.

CDR3 in DNA: TGTGCCAGCGGATTAGACAGGGCCTACGAGCAGTACTTC. It yields the protein CASGLDRAYEQYF. The rearrangement links TRBV6-6 to TRBJ2-7, with 7 bases aligning to TRBD1. Germline V gene data show CDR1 as MNHNY and CDR2 as SVGAGI (reference sequence). The junction had 6 bases not matched to a gene; V was cut back by 8 bases and J by 2 bases. The CDR3 is 13 residues long.

The V gene is TRBV19, the J gene TRBJ2-1, with D possibly matching TRBD2 (6 bases). The CDR3 has 12 residues. Germline loops: CDR1 LNHDA, CDR2 SQIVND (reference sequence). Trimming took off 1 base at V and 12 bases at J, with 10 bases between the two ends. The CDR3, as DNA: TGTGCCAGTAGTATAGGGAGGGGCGGGCAGTTCTTC. Its translation: CASSIGRGGQFF.

In its sample, this clone was seen a few times. V is TRBV30 and J is TRBJ1-5; a possible D gene is TRBD1 (6 bases). The CDR3 has 14 amino acids. The germline CDR1 and CDR2 sequences are GTSNPN and SVGIG (reference sequence). Trimming cost V 2 bases and J 6 bases, with 14 bases left between them. The DNA for the CDR3 is TGTGCCTGGAGTAGGAGGGGAGGGGGTCAGCCCCAGCATTTT. The encoded protein is CAWSRRGGGQPQHF.

The genes are TRBV4-3 and TRBJ1-6; a possible D gene is TRBD1 (5 bases). The ends were cut back, 0 bases at V and 10 bases at J, with 10 bases in the middle. The CDR3 length is 14 residues. Germline assignment: CDR1 LGHNA and CDR2 YSLEER. The CDR3 DNA follows: TGCGCCAGCAGCCAAGAGGCAGGGTCGTCACCCCTCCACTTT. Translated, it gives CASSQEAGSSPLHF.

V usage is TRBV9 and J usage is TRBJ2-1; possibly TRBD2 for D (6 bases). The CDR3 is 13 amino acids. Per the germline V gene, CDR1 is SGDLS and CDR2 is YYNGEE. Trimming removed 5 bases from V and 9 bases from J, with 15 bases in between. The CDR3 DNA is TGTGCCAGCAGGAGAGGCGGGATGGGTGAGCAGTTCTTC. This codes for CASRRGGMGEQFF.

The count of this clone is one. The rearrangement uses TRBV29-1 and TRBJ2-1, with TRBD2 as a possible D gene (6 bases). Germline V lookup: CDR1 SQVTM, CDR2 ANQGSEA. This CDR3 spans 15 amino acids. Trimming cost V 1 base and J 2 bases, with 12 bases left between them. The CDR3 DNA is TGCAGCGTTGAAGTTTTAGCGGATGCCTACAATGAGCAGTTCTTC. Amino acids: CSVEVLADAYNEQFF.

The rearrangement joins TRBV4-1 to TRBJ2-7, with TRBD1 matching 8 bases. V was pared by 4 bases and J by 2 bases, with 1 base of the junction left unmatched. Per the germline V gene, CDR1 is MGHRA and CDR2 is YSYEKL. The CDR3 totals 13 residues. The CDR3 nucleotides read TGCGCCAGCAGCCCGGGACAGGCCTACGAGCAGTACTTC. It encodes CASSPGQAYEQYF.

The chain is built from TRBV21-1 and TRBJ2-2; the table assigns TRBD2, which was not confirmed against the DNA. TRBV21-1 is designated a pseudogene. The CDR3 length is 18 residues. CDR3 nucleotide sequence: TGTGCCAGCAGCAAAGAGGCGACTAGCGGACGAGGCACCGGGGAGCTGTTTTTT. This gives the protein CASSKEATSGRGTGELFF.

The sample holds one count of this clone. The chain carries TRBV30 and TRBJ2-7, with D unresolved. The CDR3 has 14 residues. Trimming pared 3 bases from V and 2 bases from J, leaving 14 bases between. In germline, CDR1 is GTSNPN, CDR2 SVGIG (reference sequence). The CDR3 reads CAWREGWATYEQYF. The CDR3 DNA sequence: TGTGCCTGGAGGGAAGGATGGGCAACCTACGAGCAGTACTTC.

As to this clone: The same CDR3 arises from other DNA sequences in this sample as well. V usage is TRBV7-2 and J usage is TRBJ2-6; D is perhaps TRBD1 (5 bases). There are 15 residues in the CDR3. Germline V CDR1 and CDR2: SGHTA, FQGNSA. Trimming took off 0 bases at V and 4 bases at J, with 7 bases between the two ends. CDR3 nucleotides: TGTGCCAGCAGCTTAGCAGGGGCCGGGGCCAACGTCCTGACTTTC. Protein sequence: CASSLAGAGANVLTF.

V gene TRBV7-6 combines with J gene TRBJ2-2, with D perhaps matching TRBD2 (5 bases). V dropped 7 bases and J dropped 4 bases, with 13 bases sitting between them. Per germline, CDR1 SGHVS and CDR2 FNYEAQ. There are 14 residues in the CDR3. The CDR3 DNA reads TGTGCCAGCAAGCGGAGCGTGAGCACCGGGGAGCTGTTTTTT. Translation gives CASKRSVSTGELFF.

The gene calls are TRBV20-1 and TRBJ2-5; no definite D call. The V end lost 0 bases, the J end lost 10 bases, and 9 bases lay between the germline ends. The CDR3 covers 11 residues. Germline-derived CDR1 and CDR2 are DFQATT and SNEGSKA (reference sequence). The CDR3 DNA follows: TGCAGTGCTAGAGATCCCTTTTTCCAGTACTTC. This gives the protein CSARDPFFQYF.

This clone has only one observation. The chain employs TRBV7-9 and TRBJ1-4; 8 bases align to TRBD1. The CDR3 loop spans 17 amino acids. The germline CDR1 and CDR2 sequences are SEHNR and FQNEAQ (reference sequence). V lost 5 bases and J lost 0; bases outside the gene matches: 8. The CDR3 DNA sequence: TGTGCCAGCAGCCCCGACAGGGGACCCTCAACTAATGAAAAACTGTTTTTT. Protein: CASSPDRGPSTNEKLFF.

For this clone: Compared with germline, one end of the junction differs, possibly owing to a read error. This chain uses TRBV7-7 with TRBJ2-3, with 7 nucleotides matching TRBD2. The CDR3 has 14 amino acids. Germline V gene data show CDR1 as SSHAT and CDR2 as FNYEAQ (reference sequence). The CDR3 DNA reads TGTGCTAGCAGCTTAGCGCCGTCTAGCGGTACGCAGTATTTT. It yields the protein CASSLAPSSGTQYF.

The rearrangement joins TRBV19 to TRBJ1-1; 8 bases agree with TRBD1. Germline values: CDR1 LNHDA, CDR2 SQIVND (reference sequence). This CDR3 is 16 amino acids long. V was clipped by 4 bases and J by 0 bases; unmatched bases: 7. The DNA of the CDR3 is TGTGCCAGTAGTACCCGGGACAGGAGCATGAACACTGAAGCTTTCTTT. Translated: CASSTRDRSMNTEAFF.

The rearrangement uses TRBV7-2 and TRBJ2-2; 10 positions match TRBD2. The V segment lost 2 bases and the J segment 6 bases; nucleotides outside the gene matches: 3. This CDR3 spans 15 amino acids. CDR1 and CDR2 (germline): SGHTA, FQGNSA. The CDR3 DNA follows: TGTGCCAGCAGCTTACTAGCGGGAGTTGCCGGGGAGCTGTTTTTT. Translation gives CASSLLAGVAGELFF.

The rearrangement joins TRBV19 to TRBJ1-2, with no clear D. CDR1 and CDR2 from the germline V gene are LNHDA and SQIVND (reference sequence). The CDR3 is 15 residues long. The V gene lost 4 bases and the J gene lost 0 bases, with 12 bases spanning the gap. CDR3 amino acids: CASSSAAVTNYGYTF. The DNA of the CDR3 is TGTGCCAGTAGTAGCGCCGCGGTGACTAACTATGGCTACACCTTC.

The CDR3 loop reads CASSQLTGVEGYTF. CDR3 coding DNA: TGCGCCAGCAGCCAATTGACAGGGGTCGAAGGCTACACCTTC. This chain joins TRBV4-3 and TRBJ1-2; 8 nucleotides line up with TRBD1. Per germline, CDR1 LGHNA and CDR2 YSLEER. V was pared by 2 bases and J by 8 bases, with 7 bases of the junction left unmatched. CDR3 length equals 14 residues.